What follows is one TCR beta chain and its context. Its antigen is currently unknown. This sample was included in a study of cytomegalovirus exposure and HLA in healthy donors. Study-wide context: A prior analysis found about 110 million unique TCR beta sequences from 170 million or so T cells. Findings and caveats of the study: In a later analysis, an Asian-associated ancestry cluster reportedly showed fewer N-insertions than the roughly 700-donor mean. Both high specificity and high sensitivity reportedly marked the classifier's diagnosis of cytomegalovirus status. Donors were assumed by presence/absence analyses to have roughly uniform sequencing depth.

V lost 2 bases to trimming and J lost 6 bases, with 13 bases between them. Germline CDR1 and CDR2: MNHEY and SMNVEV (reference sequence). The CDR3 runs to 14 residues. 60 Vbeta and 13 Jbeta primers were used in PCR. Sequencing used immunoSEQ multiplex PCR; TCRdb keeps in-frame clones, though not all of them. This table has about 160,000 clones, approximately 80% appearing once. Sample: PBMCs. The chain joins TRBV27 to TRBJ1-1, with D perhaps TRBD1 (6 bases). This clonotype originated in a man between 18 and 35 years old in good health and CMV-seropositive. This CDR3 reads CASSLHTGTPEAFF. The CDR3 region has the DNA TGTGCCAGCAGTTTACACACAGGGACCCCTGAAGCTTTCTTT.